The clone carrying this T cell receptor (beta chain) was detected ten times or more. Its specificity is unknown. This CDR3 has 13 residues. Trimming took off 5 bases at V and 7 bases at J, with 12 bases between the two ends. Germline CDR1 and CDR2: SGHAT and FQNNGV. Researchers took RNA transcripts and amplified TCR beta CDR3 regions from them. An initial RT-PCR round employing HTBI primers preceded a second-round multiplex PCR. TCRdb fed the multiplex PCR reads into MiXCR, producing one record per CDR3 protein. This table holds 45,000 to 60,000 distinct CDR3 sequences, 45% to 55% found once. As diagnostic evidence, clinical symptoms, serum thyroxine, TRAb, thyroid ultrasound and orbital computed tomography were relied upon. The PBMCs originated from more than 8 ml of fresh peripheral blood. This entry comes from a study of Graves' ophthalmopathy and Graves' hyperthyroidism. The wider study: Blood was drawn at initial diagnosis, before any treatment.

Whole-study findings and limits: In blood, most expanded thyroid clonotypes above 0.001 frequency were also detected.

The chain carries TRBV11-2 and TRBJ1-5; D is possibly TRBD1 (6 bases). This clonotype originated in an adult woman with Graves' ophthalmopathy. The sequenced material came from peripheral blood. The CDR3 region is CASSASGGQPQHF. The CDR3 DNA reads as TGTGCCAGCAGCGCCTCCGGGGGCCAGCCCCAGCATTTT. The entire variable domain, with the rest obtained from reference TRBV11-2 and TRBJ1-5, is as follows: EAGVAQSPRYKIIEKRQSVAFWCNPISGHATLYWYQQILGQGPKLLIQFQNNGVVDDSQLPKDRFSAERLKGVDSTLKIQPAKLEDSAVYLCASSASGGQPQHFGDGTRLSIL.